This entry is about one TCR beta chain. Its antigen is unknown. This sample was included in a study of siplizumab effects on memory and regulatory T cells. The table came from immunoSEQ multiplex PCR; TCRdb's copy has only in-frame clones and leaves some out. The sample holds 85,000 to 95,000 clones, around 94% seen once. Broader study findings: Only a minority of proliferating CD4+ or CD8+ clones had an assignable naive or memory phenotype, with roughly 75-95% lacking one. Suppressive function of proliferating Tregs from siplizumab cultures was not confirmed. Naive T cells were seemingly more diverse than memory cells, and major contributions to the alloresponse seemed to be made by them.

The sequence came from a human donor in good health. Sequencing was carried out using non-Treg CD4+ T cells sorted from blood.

In DNA, the CDR3 is TGCAGCGGCCTCAGGGTGATGAACACTGAAGCTTTCTTT. As protein: CSGLRVMNTEAFF. The chain recombines TRBV29-1 with TRBJ1-1; D might be TRBD1 (5 bases). Trimming cost V 7 bases and J 0 bases, with 12 bases left between them. CDR1 SQVTM and CDR2 ANQGSEA come from the germline V gene. The CDR3 runs 13 residues.